The clone carrying this T cell receptor (beta chain) was detected once. Its antigen remains unidentified. The data originate from a study of STAT5B mutations in CD4+ large granular lymphocyte leukemia. For the study at large: Among healthy donors, a particular HLA allele went with more CDR3 'QG' motifs.

The CDR3 loop spans 13 amino acids. V lost 2 bases and J lost 5, with 8 bases in between. Germline V CDR1 and CDR2: SGHRS, YFSETQ. Original methodology: A productive frequency of 2.59 x 10-5 was the lowest detectable. Generated by immunoSEQ multiplex PCR, the TCRdb table keeps only in-frame clones and is missing some. V and J calls and clone size are copied from that table; D and trimming were computed from the DNA. The data contain tens of thousands of clones, less than 85% of them singletons. Study-wide findings and caveats: TRBV06-family usage was enriched in top patient clones (8/27) versus controls (2/35). No patients shared main leukemic clonotypes, though less than 30% appeared at low frequency elsewhere.

The sequencing input was CD4+ T cells from blood buffy coats. This TCR came from a human donor in good health. J is TRBJ1-5 and V is TRBV5-1; D is undetermined. The CDR3 coding sequence is TGCGCCAGCAGCTTAGGGAATGATCAGCCCCAGCATTTT. This codes for CASSLGNDQPQHF.